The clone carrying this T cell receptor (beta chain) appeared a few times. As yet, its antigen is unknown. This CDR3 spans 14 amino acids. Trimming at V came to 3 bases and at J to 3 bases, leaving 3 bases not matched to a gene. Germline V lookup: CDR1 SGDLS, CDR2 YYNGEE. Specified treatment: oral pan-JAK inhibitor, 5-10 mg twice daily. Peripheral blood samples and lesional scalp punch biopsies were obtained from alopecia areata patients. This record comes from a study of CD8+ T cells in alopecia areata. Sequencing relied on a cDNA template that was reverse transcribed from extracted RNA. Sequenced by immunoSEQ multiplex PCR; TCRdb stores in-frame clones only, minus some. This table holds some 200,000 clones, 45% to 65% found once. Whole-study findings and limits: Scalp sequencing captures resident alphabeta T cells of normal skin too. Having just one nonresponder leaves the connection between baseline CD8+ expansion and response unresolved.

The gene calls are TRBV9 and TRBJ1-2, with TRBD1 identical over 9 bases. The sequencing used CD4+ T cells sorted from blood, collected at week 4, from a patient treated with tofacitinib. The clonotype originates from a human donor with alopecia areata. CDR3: CASSAGQGHYGYTF. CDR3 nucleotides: TGTGCCAGCAGCGCGGGACAGGGCCACTATGGCTACACCTTC.